This entry lists 5 T cell receptor beta chains sequenced from one sample in a study of tumor and adjacent non-tumor tissue in lung cancer (dated by TCRdb to the late 2010s). RNA was isolated from bulk, unsorted tissue, and RNA quality was assessed with a NanoDrop ND-1000 and an Agilent 2100. The library came from multiplex PCR. Sequencing took place on an Illumina HiSeq 2500. TCRbeta libraries were constructed through three rounds of nested PCR with primers (Table S4) according to protocols adapted from ARM-PCR. TCRdb reprocessed the public reads (quality trimming at Q25 with fastp, clone calling with MiXCR) and kept in-frame beta chains. Every CDR3 protein is listed once, alongside the most common genes and DNA of its rows. The sample table holds around 70,000 distinct CDR3 sequences, of which 60% were seen once. The ten largest clones add up to around 20% of the sample. Input material: lung tumor tissue. These receptors were collected from a man aged 50-59 years with non-small cell lung cancer.

This clonotype has just one count. A much larger clone differs from this one at a single base, so this may be a read error. The chain uses TRBV7-3 and TRBJ1-1; 9 bases fit TRBD1. Germline CDR1 reads SGHTA; CDR2 reads FQGTGA. J lost 7 bases, V lost 4 bases, and 7 bases had no gene match. The CDR3 is 14 amino acids. The CDR3 DNA is TGTGCCAGCAGCTCCGGGACAGGGTTCAATGAAGCTTTCTTT. This encodes CASSSGTGFNEAFF.

For this clonotype: A much larger clone sits a single nucleotide away, making a read error possible. CDR3 protein: CSARAGDNFNEQFF. The CDR3 DNA is TGCAGTGCTAGGGCGGGAGATAACTTCAATGAGCAGTTCTTC. This rearrangement joins TRBV20-1 to TRBJ2-1; 7 positions match TRBD2. With V trimmed by 3 bases and J by 6 bases, 8 bases remained unmatched. Germline CDR1 and CDR2: DFQATT and SNEGSKA (reference sequence). The CDR3 contains 14 residues.

This clonotype was seen ten or more times. The chain is built from TRBV4-2 and TRBJ2-4, with D perhaps TRBD1 or TRBD2 (6 bases each). V gave up 0 bases and J gave up 7 bases, with 16 bases separating them. This CDR3 is 16 amino acids long. The germline V gene encodes CDR1 LGHNA and CDR2 YNFKEQ. In DNA form, the CDR3 reads TGTGCCAGCAGCCAAGACTTCAGACAGGCGGGGAACATTCAGTACTTC. This gives the protein CASSQDFRQAGNIQYF.

This clonotype was counted a few times. One end of the junction fails to match germline, which may point to a read error. The J gene is TRBJ2-5, the V gene TRBV12-3 or TRBV12-4; tentatively, D is TRBD2 (5 bases). The CDR3 spans 13 residues. CDR3 sequence reads: CASRGWAGEIQYF. CDR3 nucleotides: TGTGCCAGCAGAGGGTGGGCCGGGGAGATCCAGTACTTC.

There are many counts of this clonotype. The V call is TRBV6-1, the J call TRBJ2-7; the match to TRBD1 covers 7 bases. The ends lost 6 bases at V and 6 bases at J; junction bases unmatched: 5. From germline, CDR1 is MNHNS and CDR2 SASEGT. The CDR3 spans 12 residues. The CDR3 region is CASRRGLAEQYF. Here the CDR3 DNA reads TGTGCCAGCAGAAGGGGGCTGGCCGAGCAGTACTTC.